These 10 T cell receptor beta chains came from one sample sequenced in a study of blood T cell repertoires in COVID-19. Data came from immunoSEQ multiplex PCR; TCRdb stores just in-frame clones and leaves some out. This sample yields some 330,000 clones, of which 92% are seen a single time; around 18% belongs to the top ten. The material sequenced was PBMCs or T cells enriched from blood (not recorded which). The receptors come from a woman under 40 who had recovered from COVID-19.

This chain connects TRBV5-8 to TRBJ2-1; D is ambiguous. Germline CDR1 SGHTS, CDR2 YDEGEE. Trimming removed 1 base from V and 5 bases from J, with 13 bases in between. The CDR3 spans 15 residues. CDR3 protein: CASSLLTAGDNEQFF. CDR3 nucleotides: TGTGCCAGCAGCTTGTTAACCGCCGGTGACAATGAGCAGTTCTTC.

This clone has just one count. V is TRBV21-1 and J is TRBJ2-2; TRBD2 was called by the table and not checked on the DNA. TRBV21-1 is an annotated pseudogene. The CDR3 length is 17 residues. Here the CDR3 DNA reads TGTGCCAGCAGCAAAGGGCTAGCGGGATCGGGTACCGGGGAGCTGTTTTTT. Its translation: CASSKGLAGSGTGELFF.

The chain carries TRBV9 and TRBJ2-5, with TRBD2 as a possible D gene (5 bases). The CDR3 contains 14 residues. Trimming cost V 0 bases and J 4 bases, with 10 bases left between them. Germline V gene sequence: CDR1 SGDLS, CDR2 YYNGEE. The CDR3 DNA follows: TGTGCCAGCAGCGTAGTGGATGGAGGAGAGACCCAGTACTTC. This codes for CASSVVDGGETQYF. The whole variable domain, filled in from reference TRBV9 and TRBJ2-5, reads DSGVTQTPKHLITATGQRVTLRCSPRSGDLSVYWYQQSLDQGLQFLIQYYNGEERAKGNILERFSAQQFPDLHSELNLSSLELGDSALYFCASSVVDGGETQYFGPGTRLLVL.

The gene calls are TRBV9 and TRBJ2-3; 7 nucleotides line up with TRBD2. The length of the CDR3 is 14 residues. Germline-derived CDR1 and CDR2 are SGDLS and YYNGEE. Germline trimming cut 3 bases from V and 6 bases from J; bases unmatched to any gene: 7. The CDR3 is CASSARGVTDTQYF. The DNA of the CDR3 is TGTGCCAGCAGCGCCCGGGGGGTTACCGATACGCAGTATTTT.

The chain links TRBV5-4 to TRBJ2-5; tentative D call: TRBD2 (5 bases). Trimming stripped 2 bases from V and 4 bases from J, with 18 bases between. The CDR3 is 16 residues long. Germline-derived CDR1 and CDR2 are SGHNT and YYREEE (reference sequence). DNA for the CDR3: TGTGCCAGCAGCTTCCCCAGCGGTCCCTTGGGAGAGACCCAGTACTTC. It is translated as CASSFPSGPLGETQYF.

The chain is built from TRBV14 and TRBJ2-5; no clear D. V was clipped by 1 base and J by 0 bases, with 3 bases between them. Germline V gene lookup returns CDR1 SGHDN and CDR2 FVKESK. This CDR3 comprises 13 residues. The CDR3 DNA is TGTGCCAGCAGCCAAGTCAACCAAGAGACCCAGTACTTC. It specifies CASSQVNQETQYF.

J is TRBJ1-2 and V is TRBV6-6; a weak D match, TRBD1 (5 bases). The CDR3 has 14 amino acids. Germline CDR1 and CDR2: MNHNY and SVGAGI (reference sequence). Trimming cost V 2 bases and J 3 bases, with 10 bases left between them. The CDR3 DNA is TGTGCCAGCAGTTACAGGAAAGGGGACTATGGCTACACCTTC. It codes for CASSYRKGDYGYTF.

J is TRBJ1-1 and V is TRBV27, with TRBD1 matching over 8 bases. The CDR3 totals 14 residues. Trimming at V came to 5 bases and at J to 7 bases, leaving 9 bases not matched to a gene. Germline V gene data show CDR1 as MNHEY and CDR2 as SMNVEV (reference sequence). CDR3 bases: TGTGCCAGCAGTCAATTAACAGGGGGTAATGAAGCTTTCTTT. It is translated as CASSQLTGGNEAFF.

This clone occurred once. This sequence joins TRBV19 and TRBJ1-2, with a possible D match to TRBD1 (5 bases). The CDR3 runs 12 residues. CDR1 is LNHDA and CDR2 is SQIVND in the germline V gene (reference sequence). Deletions cut 5 bases from V and 5 bases from J, with 9 bases between. The CDR3 loop reads CASSSAGYGYTF. CDR3 coding DNA: TGTGCCAGTAGTTCGGCAGGGTATGGCTACACCTTC.

The chain recombines TRBV4-1 with TRBJ2-5; 7 bases are shared with TRBD1. Trimming removed 1 base from V and 5 bases from J; junction bases left unmatched: 4. Germline values: CDR1 MGHRA, CDR2 YSYEKL. The CDR3 covers 14 residues. For the CDR3, the DNA is TGCGCCAGCAGCCAAGGACAGGGTAGGGAGACCCAGTACTTC. As protein: CASSQGQGRETQYF.